This TCR beta chain was obtained from a study of blood T cells in healthy people across ages (dated by TCRdb to about 2015). In the study overall: In model experiments, template switching captured roughly one uniquely barcoded TCR beta cDNA molecule for every two T cells. To track age-related changes in TCR beta repertoire diversity, the study relied on deep sequencing normalized with unique cDNA molecular identifiers. Four age groups were formed from the donors: young (average approximately 15 years), middle-aged (approximately 39), aged (62) and long-lived (around 80). To avoid experimental bias, donors of different ages were randomly spread across the sequencing lanes. The study analyzed two additional independent replicas of 1 million unique cDNA reads from the same blood draw for two donors, one aged 18 to 30 and one aged 80 or older.

Trimming removed 0 bases from V and 7 bases from J; the gene matches leave 7 bases unexplained. Its CDR3 holds 17 amino acids, cysteine through phenylalanine. The only DNA kept is the CDR3, 51 bases in frame from the first base. CDR1 is given as ENHRY and CDR2 as SYGVKD, both from the germline V gene. The roughly 39 donors, aged 6 to 90 years, were systemically healthy Caucasian individuals from Russia. Each donor gave roughly 9.5 milliliters of peripheral blood, collected into EDTA-treated Vacutainer tubes. Ficoll-Paque density-gradient centrifugation was used to isolate PBMCs, with at least 7 million obtained per sample. Total RNA, at least 6 micrograms per sample, was extracted from PBMCs with Trizol reagent. The percentages of naive CD45RAhigh/CD27high T cells were determined by flow cytometry on a PBMC aliquot from every donor. This clonotype was recorded a few times. Its antigen is unknown. No per-base quality is available; no much larger clone lies one base away.

Library preparation was by 5' RACE. For sequencing, an Illumina HiSeq 2500 was employed. A second PCR of about 7 to 12 cycles was run with a J-beta primer mix and a sample-barcoded 5' primer. Each TCR beta cDNA molecule received a unique molecular identifier from a template-switch 5' adaptor carrying 12 random nucleotides. At least 2.5 million CDR3-containing paired-end reads were obtained from each sample. All of the RNA was converted into first-strand cDNA using the Mint cDNA synthesis kit, with a TRBC-specific oligonucleotide serving as the primer. Following uracil-DNA glycosylase treatment, all cDNA underwent a first 18-cycle PCR with the universal primers M1SS and BC2_uni_R. The study's own analysis went as follows. Normalization of each sample was performed by random selection of 1 million high-quality reads, each carrying a distinct molecular identifier. Instead of being binned into consensus sequences, reads that shared molecular identifiers were thrown out. MiTCR, run with a Q25 quality threshold and the strictest error-elimination algorithm, handled CDR3 identification, clonotype clustering and error correction. A nonparametric unseen species model with Euler transformation was used to estimate lower-bound total TCR beta diversity. TCRdb applied fastp at Q25 and MiXCR to the public reads, then kept only in-frame beta chains. CDR3 protein duplicates are merged, each entry listing the most common genes and DNA. The V and J calls come from TCRdb's annotation, not from the publication. For this sample the table gives roughly 1,500,000 distinct CDR3 sequences, of which 42% were detected only once. Under 8% of the sample is taken by the ten largest.

Results the study describes overall, beyond this receptor: As age increased, observed TCR beta diversity per million T cells dropped in a roughly linear way, and a significant reduction was already evident by age 40. Estimates of total diversity based on one million sequenced T cells were considered lower bounds and underestimates. Conclusive comparison of naive and antigen-experienced compartments was prevented by the profiling of bulk unsorted PBMCs. Observed TCR beta diversity correlated strongly with the percentage of naive T cells measured by flow cytometry. The CMV infection status of donors was not known, potentially confounding age-related changes in expanded clonotypes. The long-lived group showed more naive CD4+ T cells, fewer expanded clones and increased TCR diversity than the aged group, suggesting age selection.

Recombination connected TRBV10-3 to TRBJ2-1; TRBD2 agrees with 12 junctional bases. This clonotype originated in a woman aged 18-29 years in good health. Sequences were obtained from blood. The bases are TGTGCCATCAGTGAGTCCTCCGGGACTAGCGGGCAGAATGAGCAGTTCTTC. Its amino acids are CAISESSGTSGQNEQFF.